The 21 T cell receptor beta chains reported below all come from one sample, sequenced in a study of T cell responses to AZD1222 COVID-19 vaccine. The data were produced by immunoSEQ multiplex PCR, yet TCRdb's version contains in-frame clones alone and is incomplete. The table has fewer than 110,000 clones, 88% seen once. The specimen was peripheral blood, collected on day 0 of AZD1222 vaccination. Receptors were obtained from an adult in good health.

The chain uses TRBV11-2 and TRBJ1-1; D is unresolved. Deletions cut 5 bases from V and 1 base from J, with 14 bases between. CDR1 and CDR2 (germline): SGHAT, FQNNGV. This CDR3 is built from 15 residues. The chain's CDR3 is CASSPRRVKNTEAFF. Here the CDR3 DNA reads TGTGCCAGCAGCCCCCGTCGGGTAAAGAACACTGAAGCTTTCTTT. The whole variable domain, filled in from reference TRBV11-2 and TRBJ1-1, reads EAGVAQSPRYKIIEKRQSVAFWCNPISGHATLYWYQQILGQGPKLLIQFQNNGVVDDSQLPKDRFSAERLKGVDSTLKIQPAKLEDSAVYLCASSPRRVKNTEAFFGQGTRLTVV.

There are a few counts of this clone. CDR3 sequence reads: CASSQFRETQYF. The CDR3 coding sequence is TGTGCCAGCAGCCAATTTCGAGAGACCCAGTACTTC. The chain joins TRBV6-5 to TRBJ2-5; D is undetermined. CDR1 is MNHEY and CDR2 is SVGAGI in the germline V gene. The germline V and J ends were trimmed by 6 bases and 4 bases, with 9 bases remaining between them. This CDR3 is built from 12 residues.

The chain recombines TRBV11-2 with TRBJ2-7; D may be TRBD1 (6 bases). CDR3 length: 14 residues. The V and J ends lost 1 base and 0 bases respectively, with 7 bases between them. The germline V gene encodes CDR1 SGHAT and CDR2 FQNNGV. The CDR3 DNA follows: TGTGCCAGCAGCTTAGGCAGGGGCTCCTACGAGCAGTACTTC. As protein: CASSLGRGSYEQYF.

The chain is built from TRBV28 and TRBJ2-7; D may be TRBD1 (5 bases). The germline gives CDR1 MDHEN, CDR2 SYDVKM. V lost 5 bases and J lost 3, with 14 bases in between. The CDR3 runs to 14 residues. CDR3 coding DNA: TGTGCCAGCAGTCCCAGGGATGTCCGCTACGAGCAGTACTTC. Translating it yields CASSPRDVRYEQYF.

V gene TRBV6-2 or TRBV6-3 combines with J gene TRBJ2-1; D not resolved. This CDR3 comprises 15 residues. V lost 6 bases to trimming and J lost 7 bases, with 19 bases between them. Germline CDR1 is MNHEY and CDR2 is SVGEGT. The CDR3 loop is CASSSWARLGNEQFF. The CDR3 DNA reads as TGTGCCAGCAGCTCGTGGGCTCGATTAGGAAATGAGCAGTTCTTC.

This clone was seen a single time. The rearrangement joins TRBV28 to TRBJ1-2; tentatively, D is TRBD1 (5 bases). From germline, CDR1 is MDHEN and CDR2 SYDVKM. The CDR3 loop spans 13 amino acids. V shed 6 bases and J shed 3 bases, with 11 bases lying between them. DNA for the CDR3: TGTGCCAGCAGCTCAGGGATTGACTATGGCTACACCTTC. Protein: CASSSGIDYGYTF.

The chain is built from TRBV7-3 and TRBJ1-2; D unclear. CDR3 length: 13 amino acids. Germline V CDR1 and CDR2: SGHTA, FQGTGA. Trimming cost V 5 bases and J 0 bases, with 7 bases left between them. As DNA, the CDR3 is TGTGCCAGCAGCCAAGATCCTAACTATGGCTACACCTTC. Residues: CASSQDPNYGYTF.

The chain recombines TRBV5-1 with TRBJ2-7, with D unresolved. V was trimmed by 4 bases and J by 2 bases, leaving 13 bases between them. Germline V gene data show CDR1 as SGHRS and CDR2 as YFSETQ. The CDR3 covers 14 residues. CDR3 sequence reads: CASSPLAAPYEQYF. CDR3 bases: TGCGCCAGCAGCCCTCTCGCAGCTCCCTACGAGCAGTACTTC.

The CDR3 loop is CAISESRVSNQPQHF. The CDR3 nucleotides read TGTGCCATCAGTGAGTCCCGGGTTAGCAATCAGCCCCAGCATTTT. V gene TRBV10-3 combines with J gene TRBJ1-5; D not resolved. CDR1 ENHRY and CDR2 SYGVKD come from the germline V gene. The CDR3 loop spans 15 amino acids. V was clipped by 0 bases and J by 0 bases, with 6 bases between them.

This clone was observed a handful of times. The V call is TRBV9, the J call TRBJ1-2, with no clear D. V was clipped by 0 bases and J by 5 bases, with 14 bases between them. Germline loops: CDR1 SGDLS, CDR2 YYNGEE. The length of the CDR3 is 15 residues. CDR3 nucleotides: TGTGCCAGCAGCGTAGACGCGGAACTCTCTTATGGCTACACCTTC. Its protein product is CASSVDAELSYGYTF.

This clone was counted many times. V gene TRBV5-1 combines with J gene TRBJ1-1; D is perhaps TRBD1 (6 bases). The germline gives CDR1 SGHRS, CDR2 YFSETQ. The V and J ends lost 3 bases and 0 bases respectively, with 9 bases between them. The CDR3 consists of 14 residues. The CDR3 DNA reads as TGCGCCAGCAGCTCCGGGGGCATGAACACTGAAGCTTTCTTT. Translation gives CASSSGGMNTEAFF. The variable domain in full, completed from reference TRBV5-1 and TRBJ1-1, reads KAGVTQTPRYLIKTRGQQVTLSCSPISGHRSVSWYQQTPGQGLQFLFEYFSETQRNKGNFPGRFSGRQFSNSRSEMNVSTLELGDSALYLCASSSGGMNTEAFFGQGTRLTVV.

This chain connects TRBV18 to TRBJ2-2, with TRBD1 matching 9 bases. V was pared by 0 bases and J by 4 bases, with 3 bases of the junction left unmatched. Germline CDR1 is KGHSH and CDR2 is LQKENI. The CDR3 contains 16 residues. The CDR3 region has the DNA TGTGCCAGCTCACCACCGAGGACAGGGGCCACCGGGGAGCTGTTTTTT. Its protein product is CASSPPRTGATGELFF.

This clone was counted ten times or more. The genes are TRBV4-2 and TRBJ1-3; D is possibly TRBD1 (6 bases). The length of the CDR3 is 14 residues. The V gene lost 1 base and the J gene lost 8 bases, with 12 bases spanning the gap. Germline CDR1 is LGHNA and CDR2 is YNFKEQ. The chain's CDR3 is CASSQGGGWDTIYF. The CDR3 DNA sequence: TGTGCCAGCAGCCAAGGAGGGGGGTGGGACACCATATATTTT.

CDR3 coding DNA: TGTGCCAGCAGCTTGGACAATACCTACGAGCAGTACTTC. The encoded protein is CASSLDNTYEQYF. The V gene is TRBV7-9, the J gene TRBJ2-7; maybe TRBD1 (5 bases). V dropped 3 bases and J dropped 2 bases, with 8 bases sitting between them. Germline assignment: CDR1 SEHNR and CDR2 FQNEAQ (reference sequence). The length of the CDR3 is 13 residues.

This clone was detected only a few times. The sample carries other DNA sequences with the same CDR3. This chain links TRBV11-3 with TRBJ2-1; 7 nucleotides align to TRBD2. J lost 4 bases, V lost 1 base, and 4 bases had no gene match. CDR3 length: 15 residues. CDR1 is SGHNT and CDR2 is YENEEA in the germline V gene. CDR3 region: CASSLGGSGYNEQFF. The CDR3 region has the DNA TGTGCCAGCAGCTTAGGCGGGAGTGGGTACAATGAGCAGTTCTTC. Full variable domain (rest looked up from reference TRBV11-3 and TRBJ2-1): EAGVVQSPRYKIIEKKQPVAFWCNPISGHNTLYWYLQNLGQGPELLIRYENEEAVDDSQLPKDRFSAERLKGVDSTLKIQPAELGDSAVYLCASSLGGSGYNEQFFGPGTRLTVL.

The rearrangement links TRBV5-4 to TRBJ2-7; 16 positions agree with TRBD2. Looked up from germline, CDR1 is SGHNT and CDR2 is YYREEE (reference sequence). V was pared by 4 bases and J by 6 bases, with 10 bases of the junction left unmatched. CDR3 length equals 17 residues. The CDR3 DNA sequence: TGTGCCAGCAGCCCTCCGGGACTAGCGGGAGGGCTCGGCGAGCAGTACTTC. The encoded protein is CASSPPGLAGGLGEQYF.

V and J are TRBV28 and TRBJ2-1; D unresolved. Looked up from germline, CDR1 is MDHEN and CDR2 is SYDVKM. V was clipped by 6 bases and J by 4 bases, with 4 bases between them. CDR3 size: 11 residues. The DNA for the CDR3 is TGTGCCAGCAGCCTATACAATGAGCAGTTCTTC. The encoded protein is CASSLYNEQFF.

The chain joins TRBV4-3 to TRBJ1-3; 8 bases agree with TRBD1. The trim removed 1 base at V and 0 bases at J, leaving 5 bases unmatched. Looked up from germline, CDR1 is LGHNA and CDR2 is YSLEER. The CDR3 length is 17 residues. For the CDR3, the DNA is TGCGCCAGCAGCCAAGCAACAGGGGGGAGCTCTGGAAACACCATATATTTT. Its protein is CASSQATGGSSGNTIYF.

The chain combines TRBV5-6 with TRBJ2-7, with no clear D. Germline values: CDR1 SGHDT, CDR2 YYEEEE. V was trimmed by 0 bases and J by 5 bases, leaving 9 bases between them. CDR3 size: 13 residues. CDR3 loop: CASSLVQSHEQYF. CDR3 coding DNA: TGTGCCAGCAGCTTGGTACAGAGCCACGAGCAGTACTTC.

The V gene is TRBV7-9, the J gene TRBJ2-2, with D possibly matching TRBD1 (5 bases). The CDR3 contains 16 residues. Germline V CDR1 and CDR2: SEHNR, FQNEAQ (reference sequence). V lost 2 bases to trimming and J lost 3 bases, with 13 bases between them. CDR3 sequence (DNA): TGTGCCAGCAGCTTACGTAAGGGGCAGGACACCGGGGAGCTGTTTTTT. Translated: CASSLRKGQDTGELFF.

The chain uses TRBV27 and TRBJ1-3, with D maybe TRBD1 (6 bases). Germline-derived CDR1 and CDR2 are MNHEY and SMNVEV (reference sequence). V was shortened by 3 bases and J by 1 base, with 13 bases between the two germline ends. There are 16 residues in the CDR3. In nucleotides, the CDR3 is TGTGCCAGCAGTTTTCGGGGGCGGGGATCTGGAAACACCATATATTTT. Its protein is CASSFRGRGSGNTIYF.